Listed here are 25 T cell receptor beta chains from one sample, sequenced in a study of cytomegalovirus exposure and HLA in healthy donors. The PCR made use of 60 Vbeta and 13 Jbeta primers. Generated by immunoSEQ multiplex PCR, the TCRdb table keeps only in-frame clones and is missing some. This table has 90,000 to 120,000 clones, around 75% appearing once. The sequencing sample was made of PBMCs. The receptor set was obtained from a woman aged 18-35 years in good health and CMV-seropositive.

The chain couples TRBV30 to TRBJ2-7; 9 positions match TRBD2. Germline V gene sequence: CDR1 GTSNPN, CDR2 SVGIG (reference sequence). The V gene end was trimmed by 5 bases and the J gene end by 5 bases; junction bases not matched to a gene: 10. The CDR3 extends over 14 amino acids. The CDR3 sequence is CAWDLAGGSHEQYF. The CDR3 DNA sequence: TGTGCCTGGGATCTCGCGGGAGGGTCCCACGAGCAGTACTTC.

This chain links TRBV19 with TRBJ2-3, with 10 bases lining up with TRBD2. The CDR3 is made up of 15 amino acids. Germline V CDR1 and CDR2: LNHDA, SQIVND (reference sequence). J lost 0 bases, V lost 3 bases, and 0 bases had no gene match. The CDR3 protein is CASSMTSGSTDTQYF. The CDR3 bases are TGTGCCAGTAGTATGACTAGCGGGAGCACAGATACGCAGTATTTT.

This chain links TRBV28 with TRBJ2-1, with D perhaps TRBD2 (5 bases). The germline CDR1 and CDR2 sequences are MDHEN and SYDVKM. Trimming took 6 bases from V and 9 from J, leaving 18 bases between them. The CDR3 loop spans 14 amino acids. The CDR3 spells CASRSLAPTIEQFF. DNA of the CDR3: TGTGCCAGCAGGTCGCTAGCCCCTACTATTGAGCAGTTCTTC. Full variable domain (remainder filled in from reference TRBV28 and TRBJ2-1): DVKVTQSSRYLVKRTGEKVFLECVQDMDHENMFWYRQDPGLGLRLIYFSYDVKMKEKGDIPEGYSVSREKKERFSLILESASTNQTSMYLCASRSLAPTIEQFFGPGTRLTVL.

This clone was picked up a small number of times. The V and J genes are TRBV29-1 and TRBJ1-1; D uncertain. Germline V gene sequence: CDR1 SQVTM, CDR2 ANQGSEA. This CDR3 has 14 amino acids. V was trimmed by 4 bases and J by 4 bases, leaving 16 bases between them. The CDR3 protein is CSVGSVKGGTEAFF. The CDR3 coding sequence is TGCAGCGTTGGGTCCGTGAAAGGCGGCACTGAAGCTTTCTTT.

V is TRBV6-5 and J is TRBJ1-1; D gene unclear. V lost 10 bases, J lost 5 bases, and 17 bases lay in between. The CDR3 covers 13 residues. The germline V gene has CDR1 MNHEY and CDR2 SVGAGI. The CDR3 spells CATFPGSQTEAFF. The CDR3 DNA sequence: TGTGCCACTTTCCCAGGATCTCAAACTGAAGCTTTCTTT.

The CDR3 region has the DNA TGTGCCAGTAGTTTCGGGAGCGGGCGGACCTACGAGCAGTACTTC. Translation gives CASSFGSGRTYEQYF. V and J are TRBV19 and TRBJ2-7; weak D call: TRBD2 (6 bases). The CDR3 length is 15 residues. V shed 5 bases and J shed 2 bases, with 16 bases lying between them. CDR1 is LNHDA, CDR2 SQIVND, per germline (reference sequence).

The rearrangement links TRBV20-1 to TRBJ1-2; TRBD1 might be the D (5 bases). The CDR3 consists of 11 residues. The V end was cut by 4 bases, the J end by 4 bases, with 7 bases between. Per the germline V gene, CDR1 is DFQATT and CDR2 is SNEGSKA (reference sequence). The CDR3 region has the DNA TGCAGTGCTACAGGGCTCTATGGCTACACCTTC. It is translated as CSATGLYGYTF.

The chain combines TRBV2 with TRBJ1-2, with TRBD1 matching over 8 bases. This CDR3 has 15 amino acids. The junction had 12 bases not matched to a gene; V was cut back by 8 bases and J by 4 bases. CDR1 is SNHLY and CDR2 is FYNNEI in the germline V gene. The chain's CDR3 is CASAAGTGGLYGYTF. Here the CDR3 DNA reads TGTGCCAGCGCCGCAGGGACAGGCGGCCTCTATGGCTACACCTTC.

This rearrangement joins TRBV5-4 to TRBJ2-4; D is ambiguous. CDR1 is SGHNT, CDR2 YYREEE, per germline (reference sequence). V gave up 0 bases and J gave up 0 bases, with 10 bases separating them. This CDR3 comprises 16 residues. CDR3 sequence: CASSLGTPLAKNIQYF. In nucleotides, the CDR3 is TGTGCCAGCAGCTTGGGAACTCCATTAGCCAAAAACATTCAGTACTTC.

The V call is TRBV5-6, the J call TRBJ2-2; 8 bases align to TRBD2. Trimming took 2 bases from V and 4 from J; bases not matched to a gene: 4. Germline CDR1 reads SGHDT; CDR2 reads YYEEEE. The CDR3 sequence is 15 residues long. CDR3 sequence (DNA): TGTGCCAGCAGCTTCCGACTAGCGAGCACCGGGGAGCTGTTTTTT. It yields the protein CASSFRLASTGELFF.

CDR3 residues: CATADRAYEQYF. The CDR3 nucleotides read TGTGCCACCGCGGACAGGGCCTACGAGCAGTACTTC. The chain carries TRBV7-9 and TRBJ2-7; 8 bases are shared with TRBD1. After removal of 10 bases from V and 2 bases from J, the junction contained 4 bases not matched to a gene. This CDR3 has 12 residues. Germline lookup yields CDR1 SEHNR and CDR2 FQNEAQ (reference sequence). Supplemented by reference TRBV7-9 and TRBJ2-7, the full variable domain reads DTGVSQNPRHKITKRGQNVTFRCDPISEHNRLYWYRQTLGQGPEFLTYFQNEAQLEKSRLLSDRFSAERPKGSFSTLEIQRTEQGDSAMYLCATADRAYEQYFGPGTRLTVT.

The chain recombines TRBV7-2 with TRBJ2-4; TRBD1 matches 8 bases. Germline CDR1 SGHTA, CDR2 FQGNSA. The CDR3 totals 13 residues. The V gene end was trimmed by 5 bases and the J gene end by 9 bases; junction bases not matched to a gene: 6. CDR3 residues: CASSPQGAGIQYF. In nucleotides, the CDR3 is TGTGCCAGCAGCCCCCAGGGGGCTGGCATTCAGTACTTC.

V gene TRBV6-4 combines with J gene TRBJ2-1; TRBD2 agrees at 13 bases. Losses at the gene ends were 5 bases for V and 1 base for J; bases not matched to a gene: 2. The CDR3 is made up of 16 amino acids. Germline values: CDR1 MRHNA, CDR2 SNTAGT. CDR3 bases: TGTGCCAGCAGTCCGGGACTAGCGGGGTCCTACAATGAGCAGTTCTTC. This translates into CASSPGLAGSYNEQFF.

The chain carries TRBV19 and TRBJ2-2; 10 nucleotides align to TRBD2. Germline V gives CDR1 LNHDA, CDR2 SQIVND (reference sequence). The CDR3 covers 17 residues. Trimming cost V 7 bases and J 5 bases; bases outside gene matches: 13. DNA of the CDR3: TGTGCCAGTACCACCCTGGGGCTAGCGGGAGATACCGGGGAGCTGTTTTTT. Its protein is CASTTLGLAGDTGELFF.

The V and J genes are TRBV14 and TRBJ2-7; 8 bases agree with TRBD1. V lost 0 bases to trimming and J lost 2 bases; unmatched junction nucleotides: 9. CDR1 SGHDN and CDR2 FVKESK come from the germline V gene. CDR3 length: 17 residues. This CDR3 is CASSQDVFGTGAYEQYF. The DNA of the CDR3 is TGTGCCAGCAGCCAAGATGTTTTTGGGACAGGAGCCTACGAGCAGTACTTC.

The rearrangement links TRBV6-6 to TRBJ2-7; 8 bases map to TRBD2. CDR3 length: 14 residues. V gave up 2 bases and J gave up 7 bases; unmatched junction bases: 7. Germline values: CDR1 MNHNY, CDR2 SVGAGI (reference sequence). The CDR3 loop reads CASSYGGRLGEQYF. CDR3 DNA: TGTGCCAGCAGTTACGGCGGGAGGCTCGGGGAGCAGTACTTC.

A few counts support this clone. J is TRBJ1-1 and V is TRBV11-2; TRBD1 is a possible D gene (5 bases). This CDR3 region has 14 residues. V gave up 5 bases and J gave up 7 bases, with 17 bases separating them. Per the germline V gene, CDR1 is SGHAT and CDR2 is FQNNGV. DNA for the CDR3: TGTGCCAGCAGCCCCCTAGCCGGGGGACTTGAAGCTTTCTTT. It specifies CASSPLAGGLEAFF.

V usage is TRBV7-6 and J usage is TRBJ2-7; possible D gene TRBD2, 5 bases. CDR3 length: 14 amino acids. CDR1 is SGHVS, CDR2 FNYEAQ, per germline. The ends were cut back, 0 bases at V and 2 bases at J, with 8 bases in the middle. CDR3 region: CASSLAGRAYEQYF. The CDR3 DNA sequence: TGTGCCAGCAGCTTAGCGGGGAGAGCCTACGAGCAGTACTTC.

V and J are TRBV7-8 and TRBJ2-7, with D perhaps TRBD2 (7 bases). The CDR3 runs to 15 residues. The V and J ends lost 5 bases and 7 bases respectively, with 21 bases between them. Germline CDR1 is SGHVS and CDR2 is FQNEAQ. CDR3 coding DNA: TGTGCCAGCAGCGCTACAGGCGGGGGAAGGGGGGAGCAGTACTTC. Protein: CASSATGGGRGEQYF.

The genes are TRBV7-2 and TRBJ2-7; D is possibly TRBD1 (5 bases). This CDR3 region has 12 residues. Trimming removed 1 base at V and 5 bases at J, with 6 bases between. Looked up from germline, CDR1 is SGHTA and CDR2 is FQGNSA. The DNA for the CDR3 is TGTGCCAGCAGCTTAGGGGGCCACGAGCAGTACTTC. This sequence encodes CASSLGGHEQYF.

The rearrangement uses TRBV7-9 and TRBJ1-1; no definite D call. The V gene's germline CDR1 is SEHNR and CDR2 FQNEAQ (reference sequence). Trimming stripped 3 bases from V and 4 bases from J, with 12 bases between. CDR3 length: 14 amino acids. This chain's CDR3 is CASSFVRNGTEAFF. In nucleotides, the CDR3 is TGTGCCAGCAGCTTTGTCAGGAACGGCACTGAAGCTTTCTTT.

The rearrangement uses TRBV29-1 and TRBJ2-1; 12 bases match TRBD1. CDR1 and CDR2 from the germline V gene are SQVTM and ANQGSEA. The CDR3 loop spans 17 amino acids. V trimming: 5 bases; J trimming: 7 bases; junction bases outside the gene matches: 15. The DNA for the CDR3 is TGCAGCGTTCGTCCCCGTAACCCGGGACAGGGGGCGAATGAGCAGTTCTTC. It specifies CSVRPRNPGQGANEQFF.

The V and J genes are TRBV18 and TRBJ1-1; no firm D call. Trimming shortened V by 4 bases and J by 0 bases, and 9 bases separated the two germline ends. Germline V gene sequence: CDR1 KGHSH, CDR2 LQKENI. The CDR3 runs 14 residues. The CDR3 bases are TGTGCCAGCTCACAGAGACAAATGAACACTGAAGCTTTCTTT. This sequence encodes CASSQRQMNTEAFF. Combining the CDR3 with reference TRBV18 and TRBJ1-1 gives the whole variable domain NAGVMQNPRHLVRRRGQEARLRCSPMKGHSHVYWYRQLPEEGLKFMVYLQKENIIDESGMPKERFSAEFPKEGPSILRIQQVVRGDSAAYFCASSQRQMNTEAFFGQGTRLTVV.

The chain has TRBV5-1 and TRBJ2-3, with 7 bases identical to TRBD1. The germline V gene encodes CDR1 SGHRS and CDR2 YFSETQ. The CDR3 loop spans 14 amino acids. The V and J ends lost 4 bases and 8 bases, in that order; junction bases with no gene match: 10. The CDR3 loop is CASSADRTTGTQYF. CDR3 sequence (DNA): TGCGCCAGCAGCGCGGACAGGACCACTGGTACGCAGTATTTT.

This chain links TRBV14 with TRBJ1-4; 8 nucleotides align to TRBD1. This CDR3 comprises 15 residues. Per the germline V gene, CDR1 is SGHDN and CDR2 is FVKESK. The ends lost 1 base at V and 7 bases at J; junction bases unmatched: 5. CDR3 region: CASSQVDRVFEKLFF. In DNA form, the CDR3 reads TGTGCCAGCAGCCAAGTGGACAGGGTCTTTGAAAAACTGTTTTTT.